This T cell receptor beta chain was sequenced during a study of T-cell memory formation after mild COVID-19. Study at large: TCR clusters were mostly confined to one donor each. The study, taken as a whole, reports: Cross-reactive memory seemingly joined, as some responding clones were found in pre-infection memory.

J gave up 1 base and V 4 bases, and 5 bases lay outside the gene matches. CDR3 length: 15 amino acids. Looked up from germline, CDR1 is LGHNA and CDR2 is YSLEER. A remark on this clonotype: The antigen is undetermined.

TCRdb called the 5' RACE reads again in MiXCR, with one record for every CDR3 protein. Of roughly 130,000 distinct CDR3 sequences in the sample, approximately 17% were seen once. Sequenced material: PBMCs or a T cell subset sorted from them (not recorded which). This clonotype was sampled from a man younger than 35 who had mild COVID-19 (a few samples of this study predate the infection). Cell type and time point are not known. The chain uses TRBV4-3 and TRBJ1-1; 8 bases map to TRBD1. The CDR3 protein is CASSLTGTGNTEAFF. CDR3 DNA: TGCGCCAGCAGCCTTACCGGGACAGGGAACACTGAAGCTTTCTTT.